One sample yielded the 10 T cell receptor beta chains listed below, sequenced in a study of CD8+CD57+ T cells in acquired aplastic anemia. Patients chosen for sequencing had CD8+CD57+ cells that had expanded, as shown by flow cytometry. Profiling of TCR beta VDJ combinations and CDR3 sequences used genomic DNA as template. TCRdb re-analysed the reads in MiXCR, keeping a single row per CDR3 protein. The sample lists 310,000 or so distinct CDR3 sequences; 50% to 65% were seen once. Sequences were obtained from sorted CD4+, CD8+, or CD8+CD57+ T cells (not recorded which) from PBMCs. The receptors shown here come from a human donor with aplastic anemia.

This clonotype was picked up many times. The rearrangement uses TRBV7-9 and TRBJ1-4; 9 bases fit TRBD1. V trimming: 3 bases; J trimming: 5 bases; junction bases outside the gene matches: 1. The CDR3 covers 14 residues. Germline CDR1 and CDR2: SEHNR and FQNEAQ (reference sequence). CDR3 DNA: TGTGCCAGCAGCTTGGGACAGGGAAATGAAAAACTGTTTTTT. Amino acid sequence: CASSLGQGNEKLFF.

CDR3 in DNA: TGTGCCAGCAGTGAAGCTAGCAGGGAATCCACTAGCACAGATACGCAGTATTTT. Its protein product is CASSEASRESTSTDTQYF. V usage is TRBV6-1 and J usage is TRBJ2-3; possibly TRBD1 for D (5 bases). The CDR3 is 18 amino acids. Trimming pared 0 bases from V and 0 bases from J, leaving 16 bases between. The germline V gene has CDR1 MNHNS and CDR2 SASEGT.

This clonotype showed up just a few times. J is TRBJ2-7 and V is TRBV19, with a tentative D call TRBD2 (5 bases). Germline V CDR1 and CDR2: LNHDA, SQIVND (reference sequence). Trimming took 7 bases from V and 2 from J, leaving 12 bases between them. The CDR3 runs to 13 residues. The CDR3 nucleotides are TGTGCCAGTACCCCGGGGTCAACCTACGAGCAGTACTTC. This translates into CASTPGSTYEQYF.

The chain couples TRBV20-1 to TRBJ2-7; D possibly corresponds to TRBD2 (7 bases). This CDR3 has 17 residues. Trimming stripped 2 bases from V and 5 bases from J, with 25 bases between. Germline V gives CDR1 DFQATT, CDR2 SNEGSKA (reference sequence). CDR3 in DNA: TGCAGTGCTAGACCCGATGGGGGGGCTGGCATACGGGACGAGCAGTACTTC. Its protein is CSARPDGGAGIRDEQYF.

This clonotype was counted many times. V gene TRBV24-1 combines with J gene TRBJ2-5; no firm D call. There are 15 residues in the CDR3. Germline V gives CDR1 KGHDR, CDR2 SFDVKD. V lost 1 base to trimming and J lost 3 bases, with 11 bases between them. DNA of the CDR3: TGTGCCACCAGTGATTTAATGGCTCCAGAAGAGACCCAGTACTTC. This translates into CATSDLMAPEETQYF.

This chain joins TRBV6-4 and TRBJ2-7; no clear D gene. This CDR3 is built from 9 residues. The V gene's germline CDR1 is MRHNA and CDR2 SNTAGT. The V end lost 6 bases, the J end lost 5 bases, and 2 bases lay between the germline ends. This chain's CDR3 is CASRDEQYF. In DNA form, the CDR3 reads TGTGCCAGCAGAGACGAGCAGTACTTC.

This clonotype has just a few counts. Here the CDR3 DNA reads TGCAGCGCCCTCGGAGGTGAAAAACTGTTTTTT. Its protein product is CSALGGEKLFF. The rearrangement joins TRBV29-1 to TRBJ1-4; no reliable D call. The CDR3 contains 11 residues. Germline V gene data show CDR1 as SQVTM and CDR2 as ANQGSEA. Trimming pared 7 bases from V and 7 bases from J, leaving 10 bases between.

The chain employs TRBV9 and TRBJ1-2; weak D call: TRBD1 (5 bases). V shed 0 bases and J shed 4 bases, with 10 bases lying between them. The germline V gene encodes CDR1 SGDLS and CDR2 YYNGEE. CDR3 size: 14 residues. The CDR3 sequence is CASSVGGAFYGYTF. In DNA form, the CDR3 reads TGTGCCAGCAGCGTAGGGGGCGCTTTCTATGGCTACACCTTC.

The chain recombines TRBV6-1 with TRBJ2-6; D is unresolved. The V gene lost 5 bases and the J gene lost 0 bases, with 14 bases spanning the gap. The CDR3 consists of 17 residues. Germline V CDR1 and CDR2: MNHNS, SASEGT. The CDR3 sequence is CASSLPGRLSGANVLTF. In nucleotides, the CDR3 is TGTGCCAGCAGTCTCCCGGGTAGACTCTCTGGGGCCAACGTCCTGACTTTC.

This clonotype was seen more than once but under ten times. This chain links TRBV5-1 with TRBJ2-7, with D possibly being TRBD1 or TRBD2 (5 bases each). Germline V gene lookup returns CDR1 SGHRS and CDR2 YFSETQ. Trimming removed 5 bases at V and 3 bases at J, with 12 bases between. The CDR3 is 13 residues long. CDR3 nucleotides: TGCGCCAGCAGACTCGGGACCTACTACGAGCAGTACTTC. As protein: CASRLGTYYEQYF.